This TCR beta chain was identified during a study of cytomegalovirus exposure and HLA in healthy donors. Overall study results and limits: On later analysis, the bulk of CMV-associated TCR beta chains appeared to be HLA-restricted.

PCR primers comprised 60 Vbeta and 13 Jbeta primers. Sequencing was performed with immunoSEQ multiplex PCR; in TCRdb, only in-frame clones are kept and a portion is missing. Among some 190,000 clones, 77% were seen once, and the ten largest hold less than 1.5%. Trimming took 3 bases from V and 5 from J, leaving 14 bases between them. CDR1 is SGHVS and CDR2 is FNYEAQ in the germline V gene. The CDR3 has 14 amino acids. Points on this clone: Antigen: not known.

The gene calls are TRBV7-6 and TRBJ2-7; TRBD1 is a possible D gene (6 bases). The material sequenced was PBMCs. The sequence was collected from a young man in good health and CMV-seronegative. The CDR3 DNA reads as TGTGCCAGCAGCTTCCAGGGGCCTGGGGACGAGCAGTACTTC. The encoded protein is CASSFQGPGDEQYF.